This T cell receptor (beta chain) was observed in a study of T cells in Graves' hyperthyroidism and ophthalmopathy. Study conclusions and caveats: The blood repertoire included most of the expanded thyroid clonotypes above 0.001.

This clonotype was seen at least ten times. Its antigen is still unknown. Amplified TCR beta CDR3 regions came from RNA transcripts. HTBI primers were employed in a first-round RT-PCR of the TCR CDR3. MiXCR was run by TCRdb on the multiplex PCR reads, yielding one entry per CDR3 protein. The sample shows under 350,000 distinct CDR3 sequences, roughly a fifth of them seen only once. Germline V gene lookup returns CDR1 MNHNS and CDR2 SASEGT. This CDR3 spans 14 amino acids. V dropped 6 bases and J dropped 3; count of bases not matched to a gene: 8. Exclusion of patients followed from uncontrolled infection, other autoimmune disease, pregnancy or lactation. Thyroid ultrasound, orbital computed tomography, clinical symptoms, and serum thyroxine and TRAb underpinned diagnoses.

The sequenced material came from blood. This TCR was recovered from a woman between 45 and 60 years old with Graves' hyperthyroidism. The J gene is TRBJ2-7, the V gene TRBV6-1, with TRBD1 matching 7 bases. The CDR3 DNA follows: TGTGCCAGCAGATTACCGGGACAGCACTACGAGCAGTACTTC. Translated, it gives CASRLPGQHYEQYF.